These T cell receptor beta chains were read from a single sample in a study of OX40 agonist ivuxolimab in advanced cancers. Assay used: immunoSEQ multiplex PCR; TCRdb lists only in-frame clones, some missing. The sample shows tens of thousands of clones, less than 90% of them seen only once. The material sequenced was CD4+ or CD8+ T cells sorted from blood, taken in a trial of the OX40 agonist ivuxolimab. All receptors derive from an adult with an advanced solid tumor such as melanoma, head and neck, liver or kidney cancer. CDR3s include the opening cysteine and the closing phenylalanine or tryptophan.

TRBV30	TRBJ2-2	CAWSTTGGTGELFF
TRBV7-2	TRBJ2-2	CASSLLSAKRELFF
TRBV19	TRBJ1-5	CASKREGSGNQPQHF
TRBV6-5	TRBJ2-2	CASSYLGRGVLFF
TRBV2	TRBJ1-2	CASTMTRGYTF
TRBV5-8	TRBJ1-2	CASSLEGAARANYGYTF
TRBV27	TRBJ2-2	CASSLFRYTGELFF
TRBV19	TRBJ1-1	CASRTLDREGEAFF
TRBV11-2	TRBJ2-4	CASSSLFTGTNIQYF
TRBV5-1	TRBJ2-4	CASSSGTEAKNIQYF
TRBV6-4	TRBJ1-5	CATRRGGSNQPQHF
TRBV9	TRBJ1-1	CASSAIFFGDRRNTEAFF
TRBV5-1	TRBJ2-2	CASSSLPGQGLSGELFF
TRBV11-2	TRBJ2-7	CASSLEAGPYEQYF
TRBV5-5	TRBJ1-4	CASSGRGQVNEKLFF
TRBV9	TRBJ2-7	CASSVGTGGVYEQYF
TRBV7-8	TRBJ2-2	CASSLGNRGQGSGELFF
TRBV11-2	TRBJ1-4	CASSLGTWEKLFF
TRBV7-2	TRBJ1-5	CASSLEHLQPQHF
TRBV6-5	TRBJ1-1	CASSYSTVMNTEAFF
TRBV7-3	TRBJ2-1	CASSPNVGSYNEQFF
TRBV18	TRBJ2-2	CASSPGEGTGELFF
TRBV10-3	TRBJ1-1	CATTDSMNTEAFF
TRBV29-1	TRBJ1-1	CSVRGQGNTEAFF
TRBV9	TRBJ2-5	CASRPGLADQETQYF
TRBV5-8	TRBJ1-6	CTSSTQNSPLHF
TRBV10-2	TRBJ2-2	CASRGGVNTGELFF
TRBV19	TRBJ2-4	CASRKVEGAKNIQYF
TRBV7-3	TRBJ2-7	CASSPDGQGGYEQYF
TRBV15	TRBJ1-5	CATSRDSGTLNQPQHF